This T cell receptor (beta chain) was identified in a study of cytomegalovirus exposure and HLA in healthy donors. Overall study context: Unique TCRs numbering some 93 million, obtained from HLA-typed donors, made up an early data release.

Primers: 60 Vbeta forward and 13 Jbeta reverse. TCRdb's copy holds only in-frame clones and misses some; the assay was immunoSEQ multiplex PCR. The table records some 130,000 clones, 75% to 90% of them present only once. Trimming stripped 6 bases from V and 4 bases from J, with 13 bases between. CDR1 is SNHLY, CDR2 FYNNEI, per germline. This CDR3 comprises 14 residues. The study's findings and limits: Researchers left out some V segments, among them TRBV6-2 and TRBV6-3, as indistinguishable. Per a prior analysis, the majority of TCR beta V segments were productive roughly 90% or roughly 30% of the time. In vitro confirmation showed a few CMV-associated chains to be CMV antigen specific.

Regarding this clone: The antigen is undetermined.

Sequencing was done on a sample of PBMCs. This clonotype was obtained from a woman in her 30s in good health and CMV-seropositive. The genes are TRBV2 and TRBJ1-3, with D possibly matching TRBD1 (5 bases). The CDR3 region is CASRVGAGGNTIYF. CDR3 nucleotides: TGTGCCAGCAGGGTAGGGGCAGGAGGAAACACCATATATTTT. The full variable domain, in which reference TRBV2 and TRBJ1-3 provide the parts outside the CDR3, is EPEVTQTPSHQVTQMGQEVILRCVPISNHLYFYWYRQILGQKVEFLVSFYNNEISEKSEIFDDQFSVERPDGSNFTLKIRSTKLEDSAMYFCASRVGAGGNTIYFGEGSWLTVV.